The 10 T cell receptor beta chains in this list originate from one sample, sequenced in a study of T-cell reconstitution after alpha-beta-depleted transplantation in children (dated by TCRdb to 2016 to 2017). The library was prepared using PCR. Sequenced using an Illumina HiSeq 2500. Molecular barcoding was employed in the preparation of TCR libraries, with unique molecular identifiers being used to normalize TCRbeta repertoire quantification. TCRdb passed the public sequencing reads through fastp at Q25 and MiXCR, retaining productive beta sequences. Entries are consolidated by CDR3 protein sequence, retaining the most common genes and DNA. In all, the sample holds some 530,000 distinct CDR3 sequences, and around 13% of those were seen once. About 5.4% of the sample is in the top ten clones. The specimen was PBMCs from the stem cell graft donor, collected from the stem cell graft. These receptors were collected from a human donor who donated a stem cell graft to a child with combined immunodeficiency.

This clonotype was counted many times. The gene calls are TRBV9 and TRBJ2-5, with TRBD2 identical over 10 bases. The CDR3 sequence is 15 residues long. Unmatched junction bases numbered 5, after V lost 4 bases and J lost 2 bases. Germline assignment: CDR1 SGDLS and CDR2 YYNGEE. The CDR3 protein is CASSSGGAPQETQYF. The CDR3 DNA sequence: TGTGCCAGCAGCAGCGGGGGGGCCCCGCAAGAGACCCAGTACTTC.

This chain links TRBV6-5 with TRBJ2-3; TRBD2 might be the D (7 bases). The germline V gene encodes CDR1 MNHEY and CDR2 SVGAGI. Trimming removed 6 bases from V and 0 bases from J, with 13 bases in between. The CDR3 extends over 15 amino acids. The DNA of the CDR3 is TGTGCCAGCAGGCGGGCGGGGGCGAGCACAGATACGCAGTATTTT. Protein: CASRRAGASTDTQYF.

This clonotype has a count of ten or more. This rearrangement joins TRBV24-1 to TRBJ2-3; TRBD1 aligns across 7 bases. V dropped 0 bases and J dropped 4; count of bases not matched to a gene: 0. Germline CDR1 KGHDR, CDR2 SFDVKD. This CDR3 is built from 14 residues. CDR3 DNA: TGTGCCACCAGTGATTTGACAGGGGCAGATACGCAGTATTTT. It yields the protein CATSDLTGADTQYF.

In this sample, this clonotype turned up a few times. Here the CDR3 DNA reads TGCAGTGCTAGTTCCCCGGGACAGGGGAACACCGGGGAGCTGTTTTTT. This sequence encodes CSASSPGQGNTGELFF. This chain connects TRBV20-1 to TRBJ2-2; 9 nucleotides align to TRBD1. The length of the CDR3 is 16 residues. Germline V lookup: CDR1 DFQATT, CDR2 SNEGSKA (reference sequence). V lost 3 bases, J lost 1 base, and 6 bases stayed unmatched.

J is TRBJ2-7 and V is TRBV11-2; D is ambiguous. The CDR3 covers 13 residues. V was shortened by 5 bases and J by 4 bases, with 12 bases between the two germline ends. The germline V gene encodes CDR1 SGHAT and CDR2 FQNNGV. CDR3 coding DNA: TGTGCCAGCAGCGGGTGGGTGGTGTACGAGCAGTACTTC. Residues: CASSGWVVYEQYF.

This clonotype was detected a few times. This rearrangement joins TRBV20-1 to TRBJ2-3; 7 positions match TRBD2. From germline, CDR1 is DFQATT and CDR2 SNEGSKA (reference sequence). The ends lost 6 bases at V and 0 bases at J; junction bases unmatched: 6. This CDR3 is 14 amino acids long. The CDR3 DNA follows: TGCAGTGCCCTGAGACTAGCAAGCACAGATACGCAGTATTTT. It is translated as CSALRLASTDTQYF.

This clonotype was picked up a small number of times. The CDR3 DNA sequence: TGTGCCAGCAGCTTCATTTGGGGACAGGGGAATTCACCCCTCCACTTT. This encodes CASSFIWGQGNSPLHF. This sequence joins TRBV7-2 and TRBJ1-6, with TRBD1 matching over 10 bases. V lost 3 bases, J lost 7 bases, and 6 bases stayed unmatched. The CDR3 extends over 16 amino acids. CDR1 is SGHTA and CDR2 is FQGNSA in the germline V gene.

The chain is built from TRBV6-1 and TRBJ2-2; 12 bases line up with TRBD2. CDR1 MNHNS and CDR2 SASEGT come from the germline V gene. After removal of 6 bases from V and 7 bases from J, the junction contained 6 bases not matched to a gene. This CDR3 comprises 15 residues. CDR3 DNA: TGTGCCAGCAGAGGACTAGCGGGGATGGGCGGGGAGCTGTTTTTT. Amino acids: CASRGLAGMGGELFF.

This clonotype showed up just a few times. The V gene is TRBV9, the J gene TRBJ2-2; D is possibly TRBD2 (6 bases). CDR3 length equals 20 residues. V was pared by 0 bases and J by 4 bases, with 25 bases between. Per the germline V gene, CDR1 is SGDLS and CDR2 is YYNGEE. In DNA, the CDR3 is TGTGCCAGCAGCGTAGATTCCCGACTCCCTTGGGGGGACCTCACCGGGGAGCTGTTTTTT. Protein: CASSVDSRLPWGDLTGELFF.

In this sample, this clonotype turned up a few times. This sequence joins TRBV29-1 and TRBJ2-1; D not resolved. This CDR3 has 12 residues. The ends were cut back, 3 bases at V and 8 bases at J, with 11 bases in the middle. Germline CDR1 is SQVTM and CDR2 is ANQGSEA. The CDR3 nucleotides are TGCAGCGTTGAGGTGGTTCTCGATGAGCAGTTCTTC. This codes for CSVEVVLDEQFF.